The rows below give T cell receptor beta chains drawn from one sample of a study of OX40 agonist ivuxolimab in advanced cancers. Sequenced by immunoSEQ multiplex PCR; TCRdb stores in-frame clones only, minus some. The sample shows roughly 70,000 clones, roughly 80% of them seen only once. This material consisted of CD4+ or CD8+ T cells sorted from blood, taken in a trial of the OX40 agonist ivuxolimab. These receptors were taken from an adult with an advanced solid tumor such as melanoma, head and neck, liver or kidney cancer. The CDR3 runs from the conserved cysteine through the conserved F or W. The D gene is left open where the match is weak. Size tells how often a clone was seen (once, few, many) or the class of an expanded clone, and some rows leave it out.

len,v_gene,d_gene,abundance,j_gene,CDR3aa,CDR3nt
14,TRBV5-1,NA,NA,TRBJ2-4,CASSASGTRDIQYF,TGCGCCAGCAGTGCTTCCGGAACTAGGGACATTCAGTACTTC
13,TRBV2,NA,once,TRBJ1-1,CASTRTGNTEAFF,TGTGCCAGCACCAGGACGGGGAACACTGAAGCTTTCTTT
16,TRBV19,TRBD2,NA,TRBJ2-3,CASSNSGTSGTDTQYF,TGTGCCAGTAGTAACTCCGGGACTAGCGGAACAGATACGCAGTATTTT
18,TRBV19,TRBD1,NA,TRBJ2-6,CASTQRDRALSGANVLTF,TGTGCCAGTACCCAGAGGGACAGGGCCCTCTCTGGGGCCAACGTCCTGACTTTC
13,TRBV10-3,NA,NA,TRBJ1-3,CATNQGSGNTIYF,TGTGCCACCAATCAGGGTAGTGGAAACACCATATATTTT
16,TRBV28,TRBD1,few,TRBJ2-2,CASRPKDRANTGELFF,TGTGCCAGCAGGCCGAAGGACAGGGCGAACACCGGGGAGCTGTTTTTT
15,TRBV21-1,NA,few,TRBJ1-5,CASRGKDDSNQPQHF,TGTGCCAGCAGGGGGAAAGACGATAGCAATCAGCCCCAGCATTTT
16,TRBV5-1,NA,once,TRBJ1-3,CASSLGGRESGNTIYF,TGCGCCAGCAGCTTGGGGGGGCGCGAATCTGGAAACACCATATATTTT
13,TRBV5-1,TRBD1,NA,TRBJ2-5,CASSWTGQETQYF,TGCGCCAGCAGCTGGACAGGTCAAGAGACCCAGTACTTC
16,TRBV7-2,TRBD1,NA,TRBJ2-3,CASSLGGPGGTDTQYF,TGTGCCAGCAGCTTAGGGGGGCCAGGGGGTACAGATACGCAGTATTTT
13,TRBV2,NA,NA,TRBJ2-3,CASGWGVGDTQYF,TGTGCCAGCGGTTGGGGGGTGGGAGATACGCAGTATTTT
12,TRBV13,NA,few,TRBJ2-2,CASEGSTGELFF,TGTGCCAGCGAGGGTTCCACCGGGGAGCTGTTTTTT
14,TRBV14,NA,NA,TRBJ2-7,CASSQVGLGYEQYF,TGTGCCAGCAGCCAAGTCGGGCTGGGTTACGAGCAGTACTTC
14,TRBV27,NA,NA,TRBJ1-2,CASSRTGWNYGYTF,TGTGCCAGCAGTCGTACAGGGTGGAACTATGGCTACACCTTC
15,TRBV5-6,NA,NA,TRBJ2-7,CASSLRTQKGYEQYF,TGTGCCAGCAGCTTGCGGACCCAAAAGGGCTACGAGCAGTACTTC
15,TRBV28,NA,NA,TRBJ1-1,CASSPPGTLGHKAFF,TGTGCCAGCAGCCCGCCGGGTACCTTGGGACATAAAGCTTTCTTT
16,TRBV7-2,NA,NA,TRBJ2-2,CASRTGTAANTGELFF,TGTGCCAGCAGGACCGGGACGGCCGCGAACACCGGGGAGCTGTTTTTT